This TCR beta chain was recovered during a study of T cell responses to AZD1222 COVID-19 vaccine. Study conclusions and caveats: It should be noted that donors were predominantly white British and more often female, and clonal diversity was possibly underestimated.

CDR3 length equals 15 residues. V shed 0 bases and J 1 base; nucleotides not matched to a gene: 0. Germline CDR1 and CDR2: LGHNA and YSLEER. As to this clone: The antigen remains unidentified.

Profiled with immunoSEQ multiplex PCR; TCRdb holds only in-frame clones, not every one. The sample gives roughly 120,000 clones, approximately 86% of which show up once; about 6% is in the top ten. The starting material was peripheral blood, obtained on day 0 of AZD1222 vaccination. This TCR was recovered from an adult in good health. The rearrangement links TRBV4-3 to TRBJ2-1; 7 nucleotides agree with TRBD1. CDR3 coding DNA: TGCGCCAGCAGCCAAGAACAGGGGTCCTACAATGAGCAGTTCTTC. Protein sequence: CASSQEQGSYNEQFF.